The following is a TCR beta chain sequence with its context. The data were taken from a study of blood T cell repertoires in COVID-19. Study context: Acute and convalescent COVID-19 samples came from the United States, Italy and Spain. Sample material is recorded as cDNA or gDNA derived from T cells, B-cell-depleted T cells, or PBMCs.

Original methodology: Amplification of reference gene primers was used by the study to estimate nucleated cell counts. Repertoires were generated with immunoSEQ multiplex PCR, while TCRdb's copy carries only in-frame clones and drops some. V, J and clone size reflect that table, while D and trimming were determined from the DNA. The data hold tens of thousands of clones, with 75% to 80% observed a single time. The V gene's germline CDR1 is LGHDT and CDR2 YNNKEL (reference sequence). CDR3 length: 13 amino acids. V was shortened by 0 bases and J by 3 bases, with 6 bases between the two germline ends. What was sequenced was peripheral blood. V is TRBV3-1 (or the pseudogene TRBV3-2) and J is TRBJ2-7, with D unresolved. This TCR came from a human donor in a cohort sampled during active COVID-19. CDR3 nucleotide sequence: TGTGCCAGCAGCCAAGATAGGAGCTACGAGCAGTACTTC. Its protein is CASSQDRSYEQYF.